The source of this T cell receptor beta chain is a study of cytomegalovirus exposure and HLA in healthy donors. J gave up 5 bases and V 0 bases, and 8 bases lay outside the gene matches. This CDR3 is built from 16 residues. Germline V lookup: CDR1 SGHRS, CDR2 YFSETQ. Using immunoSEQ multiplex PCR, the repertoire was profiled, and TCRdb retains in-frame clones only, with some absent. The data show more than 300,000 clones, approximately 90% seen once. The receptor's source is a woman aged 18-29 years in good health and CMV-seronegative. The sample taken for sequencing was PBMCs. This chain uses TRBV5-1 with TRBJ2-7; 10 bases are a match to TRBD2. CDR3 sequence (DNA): TGCGCCAGCAGCTTGGGGGCTAGCGGGAGTCTAAACGAGCAGTACTTC. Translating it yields CASSLGASGSLNEQYF. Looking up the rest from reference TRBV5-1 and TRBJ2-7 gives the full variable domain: KAGVTQTPRYLIKTRGQQVTLSCSPISGHRSVSWYQQTPGQGLQFLFEYFSETQRNKGNFPGRFSGRQFSNSRSEMNVSTLELGDSALYLCASSLGASGSLNEQYFGPGTRLTVT.